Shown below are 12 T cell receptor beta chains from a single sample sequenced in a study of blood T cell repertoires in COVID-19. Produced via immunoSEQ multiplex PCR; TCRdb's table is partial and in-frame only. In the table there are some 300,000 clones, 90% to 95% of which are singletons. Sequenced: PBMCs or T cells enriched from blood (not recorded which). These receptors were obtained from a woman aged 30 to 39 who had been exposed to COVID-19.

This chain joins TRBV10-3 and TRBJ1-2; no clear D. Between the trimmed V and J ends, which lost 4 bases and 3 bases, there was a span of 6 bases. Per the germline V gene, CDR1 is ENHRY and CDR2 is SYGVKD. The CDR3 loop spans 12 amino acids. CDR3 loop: CAISGQDYGYTF. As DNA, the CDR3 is TGTGCCATCAGTGGGCAGGACTATGGCTACACCTTC.

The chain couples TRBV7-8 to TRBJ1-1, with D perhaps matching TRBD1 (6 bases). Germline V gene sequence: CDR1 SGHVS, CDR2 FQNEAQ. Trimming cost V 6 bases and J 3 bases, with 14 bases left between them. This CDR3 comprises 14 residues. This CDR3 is CASSVQGPDTEAFF. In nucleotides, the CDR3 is TGTGCCAGCAGTGTACAGGGACCCGACACTGAAGCTTTCTTT.

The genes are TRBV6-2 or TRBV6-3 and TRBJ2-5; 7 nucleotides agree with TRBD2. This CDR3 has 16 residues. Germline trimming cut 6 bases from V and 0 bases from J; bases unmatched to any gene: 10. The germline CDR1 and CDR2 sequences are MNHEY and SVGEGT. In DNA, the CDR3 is TGTGCCAGCAGCTATACGACTAGCCTATACCAAGAGACCCAGTACTTC. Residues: CASSYTTSLYQETQYF.

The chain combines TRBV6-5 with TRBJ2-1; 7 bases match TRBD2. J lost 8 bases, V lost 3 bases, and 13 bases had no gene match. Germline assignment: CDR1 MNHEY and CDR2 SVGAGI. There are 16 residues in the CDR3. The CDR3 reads CASSYSLGLPEDEQFF. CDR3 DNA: TGTGCCAGCAGTTATAGCCTGGGACTACCCGAGGATGAGCAGTTCTTC.

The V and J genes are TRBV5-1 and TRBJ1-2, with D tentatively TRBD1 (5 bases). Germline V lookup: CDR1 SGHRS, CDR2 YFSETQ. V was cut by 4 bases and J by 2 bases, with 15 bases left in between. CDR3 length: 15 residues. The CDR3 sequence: CASSLPRTPNYGYTF. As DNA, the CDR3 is TGCGCCAGCAGCCTCCCAAGGACACCAAACTATGGCTACACCTTC.

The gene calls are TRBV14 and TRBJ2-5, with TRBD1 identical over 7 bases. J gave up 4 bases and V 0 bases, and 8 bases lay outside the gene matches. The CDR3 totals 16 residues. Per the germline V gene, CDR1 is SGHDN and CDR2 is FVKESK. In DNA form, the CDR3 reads TGTGCCAGCAGCCAAGACGGACAGGTTTGGGGAGAGACCCAGTACTTC. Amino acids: CASSQDGQVWGETQYF.

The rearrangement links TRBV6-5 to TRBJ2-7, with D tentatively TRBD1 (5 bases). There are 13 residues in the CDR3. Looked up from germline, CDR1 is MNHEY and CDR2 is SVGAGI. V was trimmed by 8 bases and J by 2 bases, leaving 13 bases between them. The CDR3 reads CASSLTVTYEQYF. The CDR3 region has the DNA TGTGCCAGCTCTCTGACAGTTACCTACGAGCAGTACTTC.

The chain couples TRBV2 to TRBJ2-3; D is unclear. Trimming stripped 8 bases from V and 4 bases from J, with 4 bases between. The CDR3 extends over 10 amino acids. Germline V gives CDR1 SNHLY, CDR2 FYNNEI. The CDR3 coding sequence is TGTGCCAGCCGGGCAGATACGCAGTATTTT. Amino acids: CASRADTQYF.

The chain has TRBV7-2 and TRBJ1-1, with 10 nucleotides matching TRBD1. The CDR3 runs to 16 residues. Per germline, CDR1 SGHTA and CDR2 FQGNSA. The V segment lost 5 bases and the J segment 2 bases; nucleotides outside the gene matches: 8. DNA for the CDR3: TGTGCCAGCAGCCCGACAGGGGGCTACACCAACACTGAAGCTTTCTTT. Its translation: CASSPTGGYTNTEAFF. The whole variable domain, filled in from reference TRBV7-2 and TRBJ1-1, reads GAGVSQSPSNKVTEKGKDVELRCDPISGHTALYWYRQSLGQGLEFLIYFQGNSAPDKSGLPSDRFSAERTGGSVSTLTIQRTQQEDSAVYLCASSPTGGYTNTEAFFGQGTRLTVV.

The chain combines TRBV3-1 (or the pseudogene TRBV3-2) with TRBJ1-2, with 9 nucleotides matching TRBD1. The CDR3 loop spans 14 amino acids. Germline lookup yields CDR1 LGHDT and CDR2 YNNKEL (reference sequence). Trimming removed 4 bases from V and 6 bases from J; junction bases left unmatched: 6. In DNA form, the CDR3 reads TGTGCCAGCAGCCCTGGGACAGGGAACCATGGCTACACCTTC. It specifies CASSPGTGNHGYTF.

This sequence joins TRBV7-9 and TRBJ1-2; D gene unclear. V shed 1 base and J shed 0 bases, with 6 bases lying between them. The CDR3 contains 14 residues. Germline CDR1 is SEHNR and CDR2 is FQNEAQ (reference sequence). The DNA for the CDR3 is TGTGCCAGCAGCTTAGGCCGGTCTAACTATGGCTACACCTTC. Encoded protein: CASSLGRSNYGYTF.

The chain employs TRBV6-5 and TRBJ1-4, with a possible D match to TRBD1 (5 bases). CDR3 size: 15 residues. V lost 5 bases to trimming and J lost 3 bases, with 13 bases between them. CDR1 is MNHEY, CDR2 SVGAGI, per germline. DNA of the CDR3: TGTGCCAGCAGTCCCCAGGGTGCGGCTAATGAAAAACTGTTTTTT. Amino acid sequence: CASSPQGAANEKLFF.